Sequencing of this TCR beta chain was carried out in a study of blood T cell repertoires in COVID-19. The table came from immunoSEQ multiplex PCR; TCRdb's copy has only in-frame clones and leaves some out. The data hold 300,000 or so clones, with approximately 86% observed a single time. From germline, CDR1 is SNHLY and CDR2 FYNNEI. The CDR3 consists of 16 residues. The V and J ends lost 5 bases and 2 bases respectively, with 18 bases between them. The chain couples TRBV2 to TRBJ1-2; maybe TRBD1 (6 bases). Sample: peripheral blood. The sequence came from a man in his 70s with acute or convalescent COVID-19. The CDR3 DNA reads as TGTGCCAGCAGTAGGGGCCCCCCACAGGGAAACTATGGCTACACCTTC. Protein sequence: CASSRGPPQGNYGYTF. The whole variable domain, remainder taken from reference TRBV2 and TRBJ1-2, is EPEVTQTPSHQVTQMGQEVILRCVPISNHLYFYWYRQILGQKVEFLVSFYNNEISEKSEIFDDQFSVERPDGSNFTLKIRSTKLEDSAMYFCASSRGPPQGNYGYTFGSGTRLTVV.